The clone carrying this T cell receptor beta chain was seen ten or more times. Antigen specificity is unknown. TCR alpha and TCR beta cDNA libraries carrying sample barcodes and UMIs were produced by 5'RACE using constant-segment primers. MiXCR, run by TCRdb on the 5' RACE reads, gives a single entry per CDR3 protein. The sample has roughly 300,000 distinct CDR3 sequences, 7.5% to 9.5% seen once; the top ten hold approximately 22%. V lost 3 bases, J lost 1 base, and 7 bases lay in between. Germline CDR1 reads SGHTA; CDR2 reads FQGNSA. This CDR3 spans 14 amino acids. The sample is drawn from a study of T-cell memory formation after mild COVID-19. Study-level background: Largely donor-specific sequence clusters came from a couple of donors.

Study observations and caveats: Chiefly within CM and EM were the contracting CD4+ clones; CD8+ ones were within EMRA.

Specimen: PBMCs or a T cell subset sorted from them (not recorded which). The receptor's source is a man aged 18-30 years who had mild COVID-19 (a few samples of this study predate the infection). Cell type and time point are not known. The gene calls are TRBV7-2 and TRBJ2-1; unclear D gene. The CDR3 spells CASSFFSSYNEQFF. CDR3 coding DNA: TGTGCCAGCAGCTTCTTCTCGTCCTACAATGAGCAGTTCTTC.